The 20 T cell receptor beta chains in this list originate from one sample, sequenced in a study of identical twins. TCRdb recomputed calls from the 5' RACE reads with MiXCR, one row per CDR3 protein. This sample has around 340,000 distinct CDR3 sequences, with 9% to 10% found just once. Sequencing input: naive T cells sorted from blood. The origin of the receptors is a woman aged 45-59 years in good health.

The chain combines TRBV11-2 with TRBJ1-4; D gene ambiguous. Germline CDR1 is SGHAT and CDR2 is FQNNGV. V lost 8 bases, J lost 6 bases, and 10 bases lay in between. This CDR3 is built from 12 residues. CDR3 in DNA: TGTGCCAGCGGCCGCGGGTATGAAAAACTGTTTTTT. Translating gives CASGRGYEKLFF.

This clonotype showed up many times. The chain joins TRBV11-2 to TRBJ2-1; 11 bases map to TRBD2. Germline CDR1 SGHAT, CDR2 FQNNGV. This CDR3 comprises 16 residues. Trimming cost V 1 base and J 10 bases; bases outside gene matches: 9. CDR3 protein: CASSLGLAGGPGEQFF. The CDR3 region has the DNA TGTGCCAGCAGCTTAGGTTTAGCGGGAGGGCCTGGGGAGCAGTTCTTC.

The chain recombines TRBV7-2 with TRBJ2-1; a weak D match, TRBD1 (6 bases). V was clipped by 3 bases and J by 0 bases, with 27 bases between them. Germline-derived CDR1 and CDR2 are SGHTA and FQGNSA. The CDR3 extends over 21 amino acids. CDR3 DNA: TGTGCCAGCAGCTTGTTTCGGCCTAATCTGGGGGCTCCTAGCTCCTACAATGAGCAGTTCTTC. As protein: CASSLFRPNLGAPSSYNEQFF.

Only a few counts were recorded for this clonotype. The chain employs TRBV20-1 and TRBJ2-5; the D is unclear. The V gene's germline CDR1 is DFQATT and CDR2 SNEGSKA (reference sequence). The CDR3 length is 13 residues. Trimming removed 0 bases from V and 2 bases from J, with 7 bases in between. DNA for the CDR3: TGCAGTGCTAGAGAGATGGCTCAAGAGACCCAGTACTTC. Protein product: CSAREMAQETQYF.

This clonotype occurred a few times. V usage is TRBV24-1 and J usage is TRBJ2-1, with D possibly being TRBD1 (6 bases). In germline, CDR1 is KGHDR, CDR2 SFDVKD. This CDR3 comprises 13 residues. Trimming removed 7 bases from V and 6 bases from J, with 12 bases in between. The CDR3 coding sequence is TGTGCCACCAGGCTGGGGGCTATCAATGAGCAGTTCTTC. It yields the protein CATRLGAINEQFF.

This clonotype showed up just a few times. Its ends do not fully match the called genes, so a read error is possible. CDR3 DNA: TGCAGCCTTGATGGAGGCACAGATACGCAGTATTTT. This encodes CSLDGGTDTQYF. J is TRBJ2-3 and V is TRBV29-1; D is unresolved. This CDR3 has 12 amino acids. Germline CDR1 is SQVTM and CDR2 is ANQGSEA.

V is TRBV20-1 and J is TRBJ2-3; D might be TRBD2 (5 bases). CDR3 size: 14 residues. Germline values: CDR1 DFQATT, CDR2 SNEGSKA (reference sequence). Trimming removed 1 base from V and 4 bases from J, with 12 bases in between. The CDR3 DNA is TGCAGTGCTAGAGGAACCGGAGGCCCAGATACGCAGTATTTT. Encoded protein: CSARGTGGPDTQYF.

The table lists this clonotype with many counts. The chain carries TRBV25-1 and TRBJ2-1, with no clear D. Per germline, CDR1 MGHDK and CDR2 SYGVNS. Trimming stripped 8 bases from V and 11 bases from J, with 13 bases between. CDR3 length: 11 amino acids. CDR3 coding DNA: TGTGCCAGCCTGAGGTCGTCAAAGCAGTTCTTC. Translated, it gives CASLRSSKQFF. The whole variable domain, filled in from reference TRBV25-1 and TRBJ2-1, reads EADIYQTPRYLVIGTGKKITLECSQTMGHDKMYWYQQDPGMELHLIHYSYGVNSTEKGDLSSESTVSRIRTEHFPLTLESARPSHTSQYLCASLRSSKQFFGPGTRLTVL.

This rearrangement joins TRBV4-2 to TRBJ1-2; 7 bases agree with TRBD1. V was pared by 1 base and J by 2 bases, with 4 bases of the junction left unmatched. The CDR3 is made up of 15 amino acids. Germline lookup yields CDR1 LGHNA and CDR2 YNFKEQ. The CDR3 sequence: CASSQGVRGNYGYTF. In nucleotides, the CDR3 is TGTGCCAGCAGCCAAGGAGTCAGGGGGAACTATGGCTACACCTTC.

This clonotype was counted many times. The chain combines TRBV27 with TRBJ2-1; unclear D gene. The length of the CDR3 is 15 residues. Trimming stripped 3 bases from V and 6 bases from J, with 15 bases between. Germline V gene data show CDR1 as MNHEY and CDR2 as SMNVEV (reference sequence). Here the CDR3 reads CASSFAKGFFNEQFF. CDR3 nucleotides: TGTGCCAGCAGTTTCGCAAAGGGCTTTTTCAATGAGCAGTTCTTC.

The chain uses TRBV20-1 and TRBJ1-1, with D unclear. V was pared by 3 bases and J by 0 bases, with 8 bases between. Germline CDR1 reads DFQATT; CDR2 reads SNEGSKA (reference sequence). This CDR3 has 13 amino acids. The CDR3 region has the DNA TGCAGTGCTAGGGCGACGGTGAACACTGAAGCTTTCTTT. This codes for CSARATVNTEAFF.

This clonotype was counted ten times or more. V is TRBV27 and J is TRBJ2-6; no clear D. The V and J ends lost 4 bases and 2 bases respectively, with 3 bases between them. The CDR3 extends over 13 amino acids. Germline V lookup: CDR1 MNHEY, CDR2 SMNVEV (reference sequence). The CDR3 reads CASSSPGANVLTF. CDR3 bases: TGTGCCAGCAGTTCCCCTGGGGCCAACGTCCTGACTTTC.

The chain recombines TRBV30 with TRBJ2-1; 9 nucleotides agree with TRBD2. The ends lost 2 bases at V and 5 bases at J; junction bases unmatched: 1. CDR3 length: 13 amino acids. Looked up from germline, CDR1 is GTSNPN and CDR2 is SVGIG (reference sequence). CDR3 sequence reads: CAWSPSGNNEQFF. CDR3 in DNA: TGTGCCTGGAGTCCTAGCGGGAACAATGAGCAGTTCTTC.

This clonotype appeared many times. The CDR3 DNA is TGTGCCAGCAGGCGGGATGTTGGCACAGATACGCAGTATTTT. This gives the protein CASRRDVGTDTQYF. The chain uses TRBV28 and TRBJ2-3, with D tentatively TRBD2 (6 bases). Germline CDR1 is MDHEN and CDR2 is SYDVKM. The CDR3 loop spans 14 amino acids. V lost 6 bases and J 1 base, leaving 11 bases between the germline ends.

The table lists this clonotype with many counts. The CDR3 loop is CASTRLAGVNTQYF. CDR3 DNA: TGTGCCAGCACCAGACTAGCGGGAGTGAATACGCAGTATTTT. This chain links TRBV7-2 with TRBJ2-3; 12 bases match TRBD2. The V gene end was trimmed by 7 bases and the J gene end by 7 bases; junction bases not matched to a gene: 6. The CDR3 runs to 14 residues. Germline CDR1 reads SGHTA; CDR2 reads FQGNSA.

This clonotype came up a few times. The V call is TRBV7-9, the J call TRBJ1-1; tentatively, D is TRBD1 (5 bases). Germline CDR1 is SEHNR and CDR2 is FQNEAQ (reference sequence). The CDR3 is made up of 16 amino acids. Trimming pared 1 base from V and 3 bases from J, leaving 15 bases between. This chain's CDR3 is CASSLGSRGRDTEAFF. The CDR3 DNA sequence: TGTGCCAGCAGCTTAGGCTCCCGGGGGAGGGACACTGAAGCTTTCTTT.

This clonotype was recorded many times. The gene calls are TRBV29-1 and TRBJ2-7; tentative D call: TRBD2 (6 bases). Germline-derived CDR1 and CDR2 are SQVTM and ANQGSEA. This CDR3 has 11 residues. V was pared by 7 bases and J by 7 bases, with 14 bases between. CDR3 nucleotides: TGCAGCGCCGAAAACGGGGGAGAGCAGTACGTC. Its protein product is CSAENGGEQYV.

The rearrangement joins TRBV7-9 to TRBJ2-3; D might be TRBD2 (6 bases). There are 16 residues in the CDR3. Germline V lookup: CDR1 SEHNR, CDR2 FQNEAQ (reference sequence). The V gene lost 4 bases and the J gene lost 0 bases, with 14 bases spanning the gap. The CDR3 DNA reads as TGTGCCAGCAGCTGGTTAGCGGCGAGGAGCACAGATACGCAGTATTTT. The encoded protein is CASSWLAARSTDTQYF.

The CDR3 region is CASSQDSLAEQYV. The CDR3 DNA sequence: TGTGCCAGCAGCCAGGACAGCCTGGCCGAGCAGTACGTC. This sequence joins TRBV14 and TRBJ2-7; tentatively, D is TRBD1 (6 bases). This CDR3 spans 13 amino acids. The germline gives CDR1 SGHDN, CDR2 FVKESK. V was pared by 3 bases and J by 6 bases, with 12 bases between.

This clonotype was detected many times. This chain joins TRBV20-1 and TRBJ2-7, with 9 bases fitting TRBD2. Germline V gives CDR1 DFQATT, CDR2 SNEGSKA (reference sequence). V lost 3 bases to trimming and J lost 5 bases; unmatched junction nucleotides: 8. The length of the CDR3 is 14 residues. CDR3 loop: CSARRGREGDEQYF. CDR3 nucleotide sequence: TGCAGTGCTAGGCGGGGGCGGGAGGGTGACGAGCAGTACTTC.